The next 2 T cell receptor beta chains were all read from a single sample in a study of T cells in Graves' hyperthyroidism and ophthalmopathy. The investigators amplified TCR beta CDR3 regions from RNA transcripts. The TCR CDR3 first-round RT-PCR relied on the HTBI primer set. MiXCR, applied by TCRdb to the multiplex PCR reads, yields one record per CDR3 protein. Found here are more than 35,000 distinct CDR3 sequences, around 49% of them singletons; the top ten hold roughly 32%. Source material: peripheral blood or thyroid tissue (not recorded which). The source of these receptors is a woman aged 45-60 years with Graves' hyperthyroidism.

The CDR3 sequence: CASSSAGTGTLYGYTF. In nucleotides, the CDR3 is TGTGCCAGCAGCTCGGCCGGGACAGGCACCTTGTATGGCTACACCTTC. V usage is TRBV11-2 and J usage is TRBJ1-2; 8 bases match TRBD1. CDR1 is SGHAT, CDR2 FQNNGV, per germline. The J segment lost 5 bases and the V segment lost 4 bases, leaving 12 bases of the junction unmatched. CDR3 length: 16 residues.

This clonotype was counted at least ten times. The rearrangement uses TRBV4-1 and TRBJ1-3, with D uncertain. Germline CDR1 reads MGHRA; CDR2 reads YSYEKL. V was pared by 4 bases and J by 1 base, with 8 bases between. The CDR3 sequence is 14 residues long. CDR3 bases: TGCGCCAGCAGCCCCCTGGGTTCTGGAAACACCATATATTTT. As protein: CASSPLGSGNTIYF.